This note documents a single T cell receptor (beta chain) sequence. This sample stems from a study of blood T cell repertoires in COVID-19. Study-wide context: Donors in the United States, Italy and Spain gave samples during acute or convalescent COVID-19.

Germline CDR1 reads SGHVS; CDR2 reads FNYEAQ. This CDR3 region has 13 residues. V shed 4 bases and J shed 6 bases, with 13 bases lying between them. Assay: immunoSEQ multiplex PCR; the TCRdb copy retains only in-frame clones and omits some. The table lists 350,000 or so clones, about nine tenths of them singletons. The V gene is TRBV7-6, the J gene TRBJ2-7, with D possibly being TRBD1 (6 bases). The source of this sequence is a woman under 40 who had been exposed to COVID-19. Sample: PBMCs or T cells enriched from blood (not recorded which). The CDR3 bases are TGTGCCAGCAGCTACAGGGTAGCGAGCGAGCAGTACTTC. Encoded protein: CASSYRVASEQYF.